The 13 T cell receptor beta chains presented below share a single source sample, sequenced in a study of blood T cell repertoires in COVID-19. Sequencing was performed with immunoSEQ multiplex PCR; in TCRdb, only in-frame clones are kept and a portion is missing. The data show some 120,000 clones, more than 75% seen once. The specimen sequenced was peripheral blood. The receptors come from a man in his sixties or seventies with acute or convalescent COVID-19.

The V and J genes are TRBV7-9 and TRBJ1-3; no definite D call. V gave up 5 bases and J gave up 2 bases, with 10 bases separating them. Germline CDR1 is SEHNR and CDR2 is FQNEAQ (reference sequence). This CDR3 spans 14 amino acids. The CDR3 reads CASSAKLAGNTIYF. The CDR3 region has the DNA TGTGCCAGCAGCGCGAAGTTGGCTGGAAACACCATATATTTT.

V usage is TRBV7-8 and J usage is TRBJ2-3, with 7 bases fitting TRBD2. CDR3 length: 14 amino acids. CDR1 SGHVS and CDR2 FQNEAQ come from the germline V gene. V lost 3 bases and J lost 2; bases outside the gene matches: 2. CDR3 sequence: CASSFRLATDTQYF. CDR3 sequence (DNA): TGTGCCAGCAGCTTCAGACTAGCCACAGATACGCAGTATTTT.

The chain has TRBV28 and TRBJ1-2; D is perhaps TRBD1 (5 bases). The V end lost 4 bases, the J end lost 2 bases, and 8 bases lay between the germline ends. The CDR3 contains 13 residues. CDR1 MDHEN and CDR2 SYDVKM come from the germline V gene. In DNA, the CDR3 is TGTGCCAGCAGTTGGGGGGAGAACTATGGCTACACCTTC. It specifies CASSWGENYGYTF.

V is TRBV19 and J is TRBJ1-6; D is perhaps TRBD1 (6 bases). The CDR3 spans 12 residues. Per the germline V gene, CDR1 is LNHDA and CDR2 is SQIVND (reference sequence). The germline V and J ends were trimmed by 6 bases and 8 bases, with 8 bases remaining between them. The CDR3: CASRAGDSPLHF. Here the CDR3 DNA reads TGTGCCAGTAGGGCAGGGGATTCACCCCTCCACTTT.

In DNA, the CDR3 is TGTGCCAGCAGTCAGGGACAGGGCCGAGGCAATCAGCCCCAGCATTTT. Residues: CASSQGQGRGNQPQHF. V gene TRBV28 combines with J gene TRBJ1-5; 9 bases line up with TRBD1. Trimming at V came to 5 bases and at J to 2 bases, leaving 7 bases not matched to a gene. The length of the CDR3 is 16 residues. CDR1 and CDR2 (germline): MDHEN, SYDVKM. The whole variable domain, remainder taken from reference TRBV28 and TRBJ1-5, is DVKVTQSSRYLVKRTGEKVFLECVQDMDHENMFWYRQDPGLGLRLIYFSYDVKMKEKGDIPEGYSVSREKKERFSLILESASTNQTSMYLCASSQGQGRGNQPQHFGDGTRLSIL.

DNA of the CDR3: TGTGCCAGCTCACCAGCGGCTAGCGGGCGCACCGGGGAGCTGTTTTTT. This gives the protein CASSPAASGRTGELFF. This chain links TRBV18 with TRBJ2-2; 8 nucleotides agree with TRBD2. CDR1 and CDR2 (germline): KGHSH, LQKENI. The junction had 6 bases not matched to a gene; V was cut back by 2 bases and J by 4 bases. The CDR3 has 16 amino acids.

The V and J genes are TRBV19 and TRBJ1-3, with 7 bases fitting TRBD1. Germline CDR1 is LNHDA and CDR2 is SQIVND (reference sequence). The CDR3 runs to 15 residues. Trimming cost V 4 bases and J 2 bases; bases outside gene matches: 5. The CDR3 DNA sequence: TGTGCCAGTAGTACGCTGGGGACAGCTGGAAACACCATATATTTT. It translates to CASSTLGTAGNTIYF.

CDR3 nucleotide sequence: TGTGCCAGCCAGTGGAGCTCTGGAAACACCATATATTTT. It encodes CASQWSSGNTIYF. The chain carries TRBV25-1 and TRBJ1-3; D is unresolved. The CDR3 spans 13 residues. Germline V lookup: CDR1 MGHDK, CDR2 SYGVNS. Trimming pared 8 bases from V and 0 bases from J, leaving 8 bases between.

The chain uses TRBV6-1 and TRBJ2-7; a weak D match, TRBD2 (6 bases). CDR1 and CDR2 from the germline V gene are MNHNS and SASEGT. V was clipped by 3 bases and J by 7 bases, with 16 bases between them. The CDR3 is made up of 14 amino acids. CDR3 region: CASSEIATRWEQYF. CDR3 in DNA: TGTGCCAGCAGTGAGATTGCGACTAGATGGGAGCAGTACTTC.

This clone was seen only once. The V and J genes are TRBV5-1 and TRBJ2-3, with D possibly being TRBD1 (5 bases). V lost 4 bases to trimming and J lost 8 bases, with 14 bases between them. The CDR3 contains 13 residues. Germline V gene data show CDR1 as SGHRS and CDR2 as YFSETQ. The chain's CDR3 is CASSVPPQGTQYF. CDR3 nucleotide sequence: TGCGCCAGCAGCGTGCCCCCCCAGGGTACGCAGTATTTT.

The genes are TRBV2 and TRBJ2-7, with a weak D call TRBD1 (6 bases). CDR3 length: 15 residues. Germline-derived CDR1 and CDR2 are SNHLY and FYNNEI. The V and J ends lost 2 bases and 6 bases respectively, with 17 bases between them. The DNA for the CDR3 is TGTGCCAGCAGTGAATTGGGGACACCCCCGGGCGAGCAGTACTTC. This codes for CASSELGTPPGEQYF.

This rearrangement joins TRBV7-9 to TRBJ1-1; tentative D call: TRBD1 (6 bases). Germline-derived CDR1 and CDR2 are SEHNR and FQNEAQ (reference sequence). This CDR3 spans 15 amino acids. Trimming removed 5 bases at V and 5 bases at J, with 18 bases between. CDR3 loop: CASSPTGQFRTEAFF. CDR3 in DNA: TGTGCCAGCAGCCCAACTGGACAGTTTAGGACTGAAGCTTTCTTT.

The sample holds a few counts of this clone. The chain recombines TRBV5-1 with TRBJ2-6; TRBD1 is a possible D gene (5 bases). V dropped 6 bases and J dropped 0 bases, with 7 bases sitting between them. Per the germline V gene, CDR1 is SGHRS and CDR2 is YFSETQ. The CDR3 loop spans 14 amino acids. Written as DNA, the CDR3 is TGCGCCAGCACCGACAGCTCTGGGGCCAACGTCCTGACTTTC. Translated, it gives CASTDSSGANVLTF.